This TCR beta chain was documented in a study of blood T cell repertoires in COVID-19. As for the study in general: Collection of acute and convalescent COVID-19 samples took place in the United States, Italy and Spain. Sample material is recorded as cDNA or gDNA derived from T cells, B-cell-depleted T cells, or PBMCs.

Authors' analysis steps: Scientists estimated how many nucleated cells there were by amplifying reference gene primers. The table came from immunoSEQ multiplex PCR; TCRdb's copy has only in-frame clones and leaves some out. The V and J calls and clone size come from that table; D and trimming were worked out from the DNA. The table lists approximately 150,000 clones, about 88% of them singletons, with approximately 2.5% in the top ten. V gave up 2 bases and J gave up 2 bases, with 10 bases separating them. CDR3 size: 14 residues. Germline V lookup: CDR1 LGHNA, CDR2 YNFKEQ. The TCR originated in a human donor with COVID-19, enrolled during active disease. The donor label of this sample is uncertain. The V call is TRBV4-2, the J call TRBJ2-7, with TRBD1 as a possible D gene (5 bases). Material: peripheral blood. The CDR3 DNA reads TGTGCCAGCAGCCAACAACAGGAAGCCTACGAGCAGTACTTC. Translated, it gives CASSQQQEAYEQYF.